This T cell receptor (beta chain) originates from a study of early T cells in non-severe SARS-CoV-2 infection. About the research overall: From unsorted whole blood, bulk RNA was sequenced, and the chains remained unpaired. Overall study findings and caveats: Anti-spike CD8 responses were favored in VDJdb matching, and private and CD4 specificities were missed.

Unique molecular identifiers were affixed to single, distinct cDNA molecules. TCRdb recomputed calls from the 5' RACE reads with MiXCR, one row per CDR3 protein. The data hold under 60,000 distinct CDR3 sequences, with around 7.5% observed a single time. As for this clonotype: Its antigen remains unknown.

This CDR3 is built from 13 residues. Between the trimmed V and J ends, which lost 10 bases and 2 bases, there was a span of 15 bases. Germline lookup yields CDR1 WNHNN and CDR2 SYGVQD (reference sequence). This TCR was sampled from an adult who was a healthcare worker with PCR-confirmed SARS-CoV-2 infection or an uninfected control (not recorded which). The chain uses TRBV10-1 and TRBJ2-7; D is perhaps TRBD2 (7 bases). The sequenced sample was whole blood. The CDR3 DNA reads TGCGCCAAAAGGGGGGGAAGGCCCTACGAGCAGTACTTC. Protein product: CAKRGGRPYEQYF.